This TCR beta chain was captured by sequencing in a study of radiotherapy plus CTLA-4 blockade in lung cancer. The method was immunoSEQ multiplex PCR; TCRdb's version includes in-frame clones alone and lacks a portion of them. The sample comprises some 87,000 clones, approximately 82% of which are singletons, and less than 15% rests with the top ten. Chemo-refractory metastatic non-small-cell lung cancer patients were treated with focal radiation plus CTLA-4 blockade with ipilimumab. Looked up from germline, CDR1 is SNHLY and CDR2 is FYNNEI. Trimming removed 2 bases from V and 5 bases from J, with 21 bases in between. CDR3 length: 17 amino acids.

V and J are TRBV2 and TRBJ2-5, with D perhaps being TRBD1 or TRBD2 (5 bases each). The TCR sequence derives from a human donor with non-small cell lung cancer that progressed on radiotherapy plus ipilimumab. The starting material was peripheral blood, obtained from a patient treated with radiotherapy plus ipilimumab. The CDR3 DNA follows: TGTGCCAGCAGTGAATCGGGGCCCTTGGGATTAGAGGAGACCCAGTACTTC. It codes for CASSESGPLGLEETQYF.